What follows are 13 T cell receptor beta chains derived from one specimen sequenced in a study of blood T cell repertoires in COVID-19. The method was immunoSEQ multiplex PCR; TCRdb's version includes in-frame clones alone and lacks a portion of them. Here the sample spans more than 200,000 clones, around 90% being singletons. Sequencing was performed on PBMCs or T cells enriched from blood (not recorded which). The origin of the receptors is a woman between 25 and 40 years old with acute COVID-19.

The chain joins TRBV19 to TRBJ2-5, with TRBD1 matching 7 bases. CDR3 length: 16 residues. Germline CDR1 reads LNHDA; CDR2 reads SQIVND (reference sequence). The trim removed 8 bases at V and 5 bases at J, leaving 17 bases unmatched. This CDR3 is CASGTPRGGESETQYF. As DNA, the CDR3 is TGTGCCAGTGGAACCCCGAGAGGGGGCGAGAGCGAGACCCAGTACTTC.

This rearrangement joins TRBV3-1 (or the pseudogene TRBV3-2) to TRBJ2-7; D possibly corresponds to TRBD1 (6 bases). From germline, CDR1 is LGHDT and CDR2 YNNKEL (reference sequence). The CDR3 contains 13 residues. Trimming pared 4 bases from V and 3 bases from J, leaving 10 bases between. CDR3 DNA sequence: TGTGCCAGCAGCCTCCAGGACAGCTACGAGCAGTACTTC. Amino acids: CASSLQDSYEQYF.

V and J are TRBV18 and TRBJ1-6; possible D gene TRBD1, 5 bases. V gave up 5 bases and J gave up 6 bases, with 14 bases separating them. Germline V lookup: CDR1 KGHSH, CDR2 LQKENI. This CDR3 spans 15 amino acids. CDR3 nucleotides: TGTGCCAGCTCAGGGGCCTTTGGCGGTAATTCACCCCTCCACTTT. Its translation is CASSGAFGGNSPLHF.

CDR3 amino acids: CASSLVASGYQETQYF. In DNA, the CDR3 is TGCGCCAGCAGCTTGGTCGCTAGCGGGTACCAAGAGACCCAGTACTTC. The J gene is TRBJ2-5, the V gene TRBV5-1; 8 bases line up with TRBD2. The CDR3 runs to 16 residues. CDR1 is SGHRS and CDR2 is YFSETQ in the germline V gene. J was trimmed by 0 bases and V by 0 bases; bases with no gene match: 4.

The rearrangement uses TRBV6-5 and TRBJ2-7, with TRBD2 identical over 8 bases. The CDR3 totals 15 residues. The trim removed 5 bases at V and 3 bases at J, leaving 9 bases unmatched. Germline-derived CDR1 and CDR2 are MNHEY and SVGAGI. CDR3: CASSQPGLEGYEQYF. CDR3 nucleotides: TGTGCCAGCAGTCAACCGGGACTAGAAGGCTACGAGCAGTACTTC.

The chain joins TRBV11-1 to TRBJ2-5, with TRBD2 as a possible D gene (5 bases). V was cut by 3 bases and J by 4 bases, with 6 bases left in between. The CDR3 extends over 12 amino acids. The V gene's germline CDR1 is SGHAT and CDR2 FQDESV (reference sequence). CDR3 bases: TGTGCCAGCAGCTTCCGGGGAGAGACCCAGTACTTC. This codes for CASSFRGETQYF. Full variable domain (missing parts from reference TRBV11-1 and TRBJ2-5): EAEVAQSPRYKITEKSQAVAFWCDPISGHATLYWYRQILGQGPELLVQFQDESVVDDSQLPKDRFSAERLKGVDSTLKIQPAELGDSAMYLCASSFRGETQYFGPGTRLLVL.

The chain links TRBV5-4 to TRBJ2-1, with 8 bases aligning to TRBD1. The ends lost 4 bases at V and 2 bases at J; junction bases unmatched: 5. Germline V gene lookup returns CDR1 SGHNT and CDR2 YYREEE (reference sequence). The CDR3 totals 15 residues. DNA for the CDR3: TGTGCCAGCAGCGCCGACAGGGGCACCTACAATGAGCAGTTCTTC. Translating it yields CASSADRGTYNEQFF.

The J gene is TRBJ1-2, the V gene TRBV7-2; 8 bases are a match to TRBD1. In germline, CDR1 is SGHTA, CDR2 FQGNSA. The CDR3 spans 15 residues. V shed 5 bases and J 8 bases; nucleotides not matched to a gene: 13. Written as DNA, the CDR3 is TGTGCCAGCAGCCCATACTCCCAGGGGGCAAGCGGCTACACCTTC. It encodes CASSPYSQGASGYTF.

The rearrangement uses TRBV10-3 and TRBJ1-5; D gene uncertain. This CDR3 has 12 residues. Trimming removed 8 bases at V and 0 bases at J, with 5 bases between. CDR1 is ENHRY, CDR2 SYGVKD, per germline. CDR3 in DNA: TGTGCCATCGGGCATAGCAATCAGCCCCAGCATTTT. Translated, it gives CAIGHSNQPQHF.

V gene TRBV7-2 combines with J gene TRBJ1-2; D unclear. The V end lost 5 bases, the J end lost 4 bases, and 14 bases lay between the germline ends. Germline CDR1 and CDR2: SGHTA and FQGNSA. The CDR3 has 14 amino acids. CDR3 loop: CASSESGIFYGYTF. The CDR3 bases are TGTGCCAGCAGCGAATCGGGGATTTTCTATGGCTACACCTTC. Drawing the rest from reference TRBV7-2 and TRBJ1-2, the complete variable domain is GAGVSQSPSNKVTEKGKDVELRCDPISGHTALYWYRQSLGQGLEFLIYFQGNSAPDKSGLPSDRFSAERTGGSVSTLTIQRTQQEDSAVYLCASSESGIFYGYTFGSGTRLTVV.

In this sample, this clone turned up a few times. The J gene is TRBJ2-1, the V gene TRBV15, with D tentatively TRBD2 (5 bases). V was clipped by 3 bases and J by 10 bases, with 16 bases between them. CDR1 LNHNV and CDR2 YYDKDF come from the germline V gene (reference sequence). The CDR3 spans 14 residues. CDR3 residues: CATSSMHSGSEQFF. The CDR3, as DNA: TGTGCCACCAGCAGCATGCACAGCGGCTCCGAGCAGTTCTTC.

The V and J genes are TRBV3-1 (or the pseudogene TRBV3-2) and TRBJ1-2, with D perhaps TRBD1 (6 bases). CDR3 length: 13 amino acids. The V and J ends lost 0 bases and 5 bases respectively, with 7 bases between them. The germline CDR1 and CDR2 sequences are LGHDT and YNNKEL (reference sequence). The CDR3 nucleotides read TGTGCCAGCAGCCAAGACACAGGGTATGGCTACACCTTC. It yields the protein CASSQDTGYGYTF.

The J gene is TRBJ2-7, the V gene TRBV4-3; 7 bases align to TRBD1. The CDR3 is 15 residues long. V gave up 1 base and J gave up 5 bases; unmatched junction bases: 8. Germline V CDR1 and CDR2: LGHNA, YSLEER. The CDR3 nucleotides read TGCGCCAGCAGCCAAGTCAGGGGGACGAGCAACGAGCAGTACTTC. Its protein is CASSQVRGTSNEQYF.